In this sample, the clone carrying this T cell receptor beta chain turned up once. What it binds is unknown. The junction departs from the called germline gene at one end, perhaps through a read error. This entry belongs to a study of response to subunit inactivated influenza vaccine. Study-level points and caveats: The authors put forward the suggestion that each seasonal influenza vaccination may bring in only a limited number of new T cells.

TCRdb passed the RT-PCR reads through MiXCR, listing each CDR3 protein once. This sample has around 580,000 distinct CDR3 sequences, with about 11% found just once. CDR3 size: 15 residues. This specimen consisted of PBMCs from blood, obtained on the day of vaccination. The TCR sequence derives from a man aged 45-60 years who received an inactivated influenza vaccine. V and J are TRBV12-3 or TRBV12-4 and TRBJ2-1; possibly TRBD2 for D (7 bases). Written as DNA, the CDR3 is TGTGCCAGCACCCCTCAGGGAGGGGGAGGGGATGAGCAGATCTTC. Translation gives CASTPQGGGGDEQIF.